The 19 T cell receptor beta chains in this list originate from one sample, sequenced in a study of control samples from healthy donors and cancer patients. Measured with immunoSEQ multiplex PCR; TCRdb has only the in-frame clones, and not every one. The profile shows about 69,000 clones, around 84% of them singletons. Sequencing was carried out using PBMCs. The receptors shown here come from a woman in her forties or fifties with lung cancer.

This rearrangement joins TRBV3-1 (or the pseudogene TRBV3-2) to TRBJ1-5; possibly TRBD1 for D (5 bases). The CDR3 is made up of 19 amino acids. Germline assignment: CDR1 LGHDT and CDR2 YNNKEL (reference sequence). Trimming pared 0 bases from V and 8 bases from J, leaving 26 bases between. The CDR3 nucleotides read TGTGCCAGCAGCCAAGATGGCAGGTACGGGGCAAGGGTCCGGGAGCCCCAGCATTTT. Its translation: CASSQDGRYGARVREPQHF.

This rearrangement joins TRBV19 to TRBJ2-2; 12 bases line up with TRBD2. The CDR3 is 15 amino acids. Germline CDR1 LNHDA, CDR2 SQIVND (reference sequence). Trimming took 7 bases from V and 6 from J; bases not matched to a gene: 6. CDR3 amino acids: CASISSGGAPGELFF. The CDR3 coding sequence is TGTGCCAGTATCTCTAGCGGGGGGGCCCCCGGGGAGCTGTTTTTT. Using reference TRBV19 and TRBJ2-2 for the parts outside the CDR3, the full variable domain is DGGITQSPKYLFRKEGQNVTLSCEQNLNHDAMYWYRQDPGQGLRLIYYSQIVNDFQKGDIAEGYSVSREKKESFPLTVTSAQKNPTAFYLCASISSGGAPGELFFGEGSRLTVL.

The rearrangement joins TRBV5-1 to TRBJ1-1, with TRBD1 identical over 8 bases. Germline V gene sequence: CDR1 SGHRS, CDR2 YFSETQ. The CDR3 runs to 15 residues. With 4 bases clipped from V and 0 bases from J, the junction kept 5 bases outside the gene matches. CDR3 sequence reads: CASSPQGGVNTEAFF. The CDR3 bases are TGCGCCAGCAGCCCACAGGGGGGAGTGAACACTGAAGCTTTCTTT.

CDR3 DNA: TGCGCCAGCAGCCAAGAATGGGCACTCCAAGAGACCCAGTACTTC. Protein sequence: CASSQEWALQETQYF. The chain carries TRBV4-3 and TRBJ2-5; D not resolved. Between the trimmed V and J ends, which lost 0 bases and 1 base, there was a span of 9 bases. Germline V gene lookup returns CDR1 LGHNA and CDR2 YSLEER. This CDR3 is built from 15 residues.

The chain employs TRBV5-5 and TRBJ1-3; 7 nucleotides line up with TRBD1. V was pared by 0 bases and J by 4 bases, with 4 bases of the junction left unmatched. Germline CDR1 SGHKS, CDR2 YYEKEE (reference sequence). This CDR3 comprises 15 residues. This chain's CDR3 is CASSLGPGGGNTIYF. Written as DNA, the CDR3 is TGTGCCAGCAGCTTGGGCCCAGGGGGAGGAAACACCATATATTTT.

Only a few counts were recorded for this clone. At the DNA level, this CDR3 is encoded by other sequences in the same sample as well. The rearrangement links TRBV30 to TRBJ2-2; 13 bases line up with TRBD2. Germline V CDR1 and CDR2: GTSNPN, SVGIG (reference sequence). V was clipped by 4 bases and J by 5 bases; unmatched bases: 1. The CDR3 contains 14 residues. The CDR3 DNA follows: TGTGCCTGGAAACTAGCGGGGGGGACCGGGGAGCTGTTTTTT. Amino acid sequence: CAWKLAGGTGELFF.

The chain links TRBV9 to TRBJ2-3, with 9 bases that match TRBD1. The V segment lost 3 bases and the J segment 4 bases; nucleotides outside the gene matches: 6. Germline V CDR1 and CDR2: SGDLS, YYNGEE. The CDR3 runs 15 residues. Here the CDR3 DNA reads TGTGCCAGCAGCGGCCGGGACAGGGCCTCAGATACGCAGTATTTT. Protein: CASSGRDRASDTQYF.

The CDR3 region is CASSDRTGDYNEQFF. For the CDR3, the DNA is TGTGCCAGCAGTGACCGGACAGGGGACTACAATGAGCAGTTCTTC. The rearrangement links TRBV6-4 to TRBJ2-1; 9 bases align to TRBD1. V was clipped by 2 bases and J by 3 bases; unmatched bases: 2. The CDR3 is made up of 15 amino acids. Germline V gene sequence: CDR1 MRHNA, CDR2 SNTAGT.

Only a few counts were recorded for this clone. This chain links TRBV4-2 with TRBJ2-7, with 7 bases matching TRBD1. Germline V gene lookup returns CDR1 LGHNA and CDR2 YNFKEQ. The ends lost 4 bases at V and 0 bases at J; junction bases unmatched: 3. The CDR3 contains 14 residues. CDR3 residues: CASSRGQDSYEQYF. In DNA, the CDR3 is TGTGCCAGCAGCCGAGGACAGGACTCCTACGAGCAGTACTTC.

The chain carries TRBV28 and TRBJ1-2; tentative D call: TRBD1 (5 bases). CDR1 MDHEN and CDR2 SYDVKM come from the germline V gene. The V gene lost 10 bases and the J gene lost 1 base, with 13 bases spanning the gap. The CDR3 loop spans 13 amino acids. CDR3 region: CATLTRVNYGYTF. In nucleotides, the CDR3 is TGTGCCACTCTTACCAGGGTTAACTATGGCTACACCTTC.

The table lists this clone with a count of one. The J gene is TRBJ2-1, the V gene TRBV24-1, with TRBD1 identical over 7 bases. This CDR3 contains 13 residues. The V and J ends lost 7 bases and 4 bases, in that order; junction bases with no gene match: 3. The V gene's germline CDR1 is KGHDR and CDR2 SFDVKD. CDR3 DNA: TGTGCCACCAGGGGACAGTCTTACAATGAGCAGTTCTTC. It encodes CATRGQSYNEQFF.

Concerning this clone: This CDR3 is also generated by other DNA sequences in the sample. The chain uses TRBV5-1 and TRBJ2-2; tentatively, D is TRBD1 (5 bases). CDR1 and CDR2 from the germline V gene are SGHRS and YFSETQ. This CDR3 is built from 16 residues. The V and J ends lost 0 bases and 0 bases respectively, with 9 bases between them. In DNA form, the CDR3 reads TGCGCCAGCAGCTTGGGTCCAGGGCCGAACACCGGGGAGCTGTTTTTT. Its protein is CASSLGPGPNTGELFF.

The chain is built from TRBV24-1 and TRBJ1-5; D gene unclear. The germline V gene encodes CDR1 KGHDR and CDR2 SFDVKD. This CDR3 comprises 12 residues. Trimming pared 3 bases from V and 5 bases from J, leaving 4 bases between. The CDR3 region has the DNA TGTGCCACCAGTGATGCCGATCAGCCCCAGCATTTT. It specifies CATSDADQPQHF.

The chain is built from TRBV19 and TRBJ1-1, with D perhaps matching TRBD1 (6 bases). This CDR3 is built from 13 residues. Per the germline V gene, CDR1 is LNHDA and CDR2 is SQIVND (reference sequence). The V end lost 5 bases, the J end lost 5 bases, and 12 bases lay between the germline ends. CDR3 coding DNA: TGTGCCAGTAGTGAACAGGGAATAACTGAAGCTTTCTTT. Translated, it gives CASSEQGITEAFF.

The chain joins TRBV7-2 to TRBJ2-1; D gene ambiguous. CDR3 length: 13 amino acids. Trimming removed 4 bases from V and 3 bases from J, with 7 bases in between. CDR1 and CDR2 (germline): SGHTA, FQGNSA. The CDR3 here is CASSSNDYNEQFF. CDR3 DNA: TGTGCCAGCAGCTCCAACGACTACAATGAGCAGTTCTTC. Based on the CDR3 plus reference TRBV7-2 and TRBJ2-1, the full variable domain is GAGVSQSPSNKVTEKGKDVELRCDPISGHTALYWYRQSLGQGLEFLIYFQGNSAPDKSGLPSDRFSAERTGGSVSTLTIQRTQQEDSAVYLCASSSNDYNEQFFGPGTRLTVL.

This rearrangement joins TRBV7-2 to TRBJ2-1; the D gene is possibly TRBD2 (7 bases). With 5 bases removed from V and 8 bases from J, the gap between germline ends came to 16 bases. Germline lookup yields CDR1 SGHTA and CDR2 FQGNSA. This CDR3 contains 14 residues. In DNA, the CDR3 is TGTGCCAGCAGCGTGGGGGGGGCGATTCATGAGCAGTTCTTC. Its translation: CASSVGGAIHEQFF.

The chain is built from TRBV6-2 or TRBV6-3 and TRBJ1-1; no firm D call. The CDR3 length is 18 residues. V lost 0 bases and J lost 1, with 18 bases in between. The germline V gene has CDR1 MNHEY and CDR2 SVGEGT. For the CDR3, the DNA is TGTGCCAGCAGTTACTCGATCCTTGGGAACAGTGCGAACACTGAAGCTTTCTTT. Translated, it gives CASSYSILGNSANTEAFF.

V gene TRBV27 combines with J gene TRBJ1-2; TRBD1 matches 9 bases. Germline lookup yields CDR1 MNHEY and CDR2 SMNVEV (reference sequence). There are 14 residues in the CDR3. J lost 7 bases, V lost 5 bases, and 8 bases had no gene match. CDR3 protein: CASSPRTGDSGYTF. CDR3 sequence (DNA): TGTGCCAGCAGTCCTCGGACAGGGGACTCTGGCTACACCTTC.

The V gene is TRBV11-2, the J gene TRBJ2-3, with 9 bases matching TRBD2. Germline V gene sequence: CDR1 SGHAT, CDR2 FQNNGV. The trim removed 5 bases at V and 5 bases at J, leaving 11 bases unmatched. The CDR3 runs to 16 residues. The CDR3 reads CASSPGRLAGLDTQYF. For the CDR3, the DNA is TGTGCCAGCAGCCCTGGAAGGCTAGCGGGGCTAGATACGCAGTATTTT.